This T cell receptor beta chain was captured by sequencing in a study of Ad26.COV2.S vaccination and SARS-CoV-2 variants. Germline V gives CDR1 SGHVS, CDR2 FQNEAQ. The length of the CDR3 is 16 residues. Trimming stripped 2 bases from V and 1 base from J, with 14 bases between. Here immunoSEQ multiplex PCR was the method, and the copy in TCRdb shows in-frame clones only, minus some. The sample has about 94,000 clones; 82% are singletons. Specimen: peripheral blood, collected after recovery from COVID-19. This chain joins TRBV7-8 and TRBJ1-1; D is undetermined. The TCR was taken from a human donor who had recovered from COVID-19. The CDR3 DNA reads TGTGCCAGCAGCTTAAGCCCAGGCTGGGAGAACACTGAAGCTTTCTTT. The encoded protein is CASSLSPGWENTEAFF.